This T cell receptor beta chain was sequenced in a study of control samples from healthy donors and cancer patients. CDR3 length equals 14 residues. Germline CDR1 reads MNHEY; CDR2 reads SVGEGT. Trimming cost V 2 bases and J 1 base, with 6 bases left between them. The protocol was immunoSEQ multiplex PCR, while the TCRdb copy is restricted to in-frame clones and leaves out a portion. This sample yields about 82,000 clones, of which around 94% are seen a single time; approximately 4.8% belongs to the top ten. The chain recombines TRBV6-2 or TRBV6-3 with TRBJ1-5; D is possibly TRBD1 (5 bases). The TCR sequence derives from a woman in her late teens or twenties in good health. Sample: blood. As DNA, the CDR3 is TGTGCCAGCAGTTACAGGGACAGCAATCAGCCCCAGCATTTT. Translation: CASSYRDSNQPQHF.